This entry lists 14 T cell receptor beta chains sequenced from one sample in a study of cytomegalovirus exposure and HLA in healthy donors. Both 60 Vbeta primers and 13 Jbeta primers went into the PCR. Assay: immunoSEQ multiplex PCR; the TCRdb copy retains only in-frame clones and omits some. This sample has tens of thousands of clones, with roughly four fifths found just once. The sample comprised PBMCs. Every receptor here comes from a man aged 25 to 40 in good health and CMV-seronegative.

This clone was observed a handful of times. The chain recombines TRBV5-1 with TRBJ2-7; a possible D gene is TRBD1 (6 bases). The CDR3 sequence is 15 residues long. V lost 0 bases and J 0 bases, leaving 10 bases between the germline ends. The germline gives CDR1 SGHRS, CDR2 YFSETQ. CDR3 nucleotide sequence: TGCGCCAGCAGCTTGGTACAGGGCCTCTCCTACGAGCAGTACTTC. It specifies CASSLVQGLSYEQYF.

The chain uses TRBV5-1 and TRBJ1-1; perhaps TRBD1 as D (6 bases). CDR3 length: 13 amino acids. The ends were cut back, 3 bases at V and 1 base at J, with 7 bases in the middle. From germline, CDR1 is SGHRS and CDR2 YFSETQ. As DNA, the CDR3 is TGCGCCAGCAGCTGGGGACAGAACACTGAAGCTTTCTTT. Translated, it gives CASSWGQNTEAFF.

This chain uses TRBV6-1 with TRBJ1-1; no clear D. This CDR3 comprises 13 residues. Trimming left V 7 bases short and J 4 bases short, with 13 bases between. Germline loops: CDR1 MNHNS, CDR2 SASEGT. The CDR3 coding sequence is TGTGCCAGCATCAGACCGGCGGGCACTGAAGCTTTCTTT. Its protein is CASIRPAGTEAFF.

J is TRBJ2-1 and V is TRBV9, with D perhaps matching TRBD2 (6 bases). The CDR3 is 16 residues long. V dropped 4 bases and J dropped 9 bases, with 23 bases sitting between them. CDR1 is SGDLS, CDR2 YYNGEE, per germline. The CDR3, as DNA: TGTGCCAGCAGCCCGAGGTCTAGCGTCGTATTAGGTGAGCAGTTCTTC. Protein: CASSPRSSVVLGEQFF.

This chain joins TRBV7-2 and TRBJ2-7, with TRBD2 matching over 8 bases. Germline loops: CDR1 SGHTA, CDR2 FQGNSA. The CDR3 is made up of 16 amino acids. V was pared by 2 bases and J by 0 bases, with 6 bases of the junction left unmatched. The DNA for the CDR3 is TGTGCCAGCAGCTTATTGGCGGGGGGACCCTCCTACGAGCAGTACTTC. It is translated as CASSLLAGGPSYEQYF.

The chain combines TRBV5-1 with TRBJ2-5; TRBD2 aligns across 7 bases. CDR1 is SGHRS, CDR2 YFSETQ, per germline. The V gene end was trimmed by 2 bases and the J gene end by 3 bases; junction bases not matched to a gene: 7. The CDR3 has 15 amino acids. The CDR3 sequence is CASSFGGSLEETQYF. The DNA for the CDR3 is TGCGCCAGCAGCTTCGGCGGGAGTTTGGAAGAGACCCAGTACTTC.

The chain has TRBV9 and TRBJ1-2; maybe TRBD1 (6 bases). Looked up from germline, CDR1 is SGDLS and CDR2 is YYNGEE. This CDR3 is built from 15 residues. Trimming took 4 bases from V and 8 from J, leaving 21 bases between them. The DNA of the CDR3 is TGTGCCAGCAGCCCCAGGGATACAGGGATAAGCGGCTACACCTTC. Its protein is CASSPRDTGISGYTF.

V is TRBV5-4 and J is TRBJ2-2; 7 bases align to TRBD1. CDR1 and CDR2 (germline): SGHNT, YYREEE (reference sequence). Germline trimming cut 0 bases from V and 5 bases from J; bases unmatched to any gene: 4. This CDR3 is built from 15 residues. The DNA of the CDR3 is TGTGCCAGCAGCTTGGAGGGGGCGCGGACCGGGGAGCTGTTTTTT. Amino acid sequence: CASSLEGARTGELFF.

The rearrangement uses TRBV5-6 and TRBJ1-2; 7 nucleotides line up with TRBD1. Trimming at V came to 0 bases and at J to 8 bases, leaving 16 bases not matched to a gene. The CDR3 contains 17 residues. Germline-derived CDR1 and CDR2 are SGHDT and YYEEEE. DNA of the CDR3: TGTGCCAGCAGCTTGGCCGAGGGGGCGCAAGGGGGGAGAGGCTACACCTTC. Translation: CASSLAEGAQGGRGYTF.

The genes are TRBV7-9 and TRBJ2-7; the D gene is possibly TRBD1 (6 bases). Per the germline V gene, CDR1 is SEHNR and CDR2 is FQNEAQ (reference sequence). The length of the CDR3 is 13 residues. Trimming removed 5 bases from V and 2 bases from J, with 10 bases in between. The DNA of the CDR3 is TGTGCCAGCAGCCCCCGACAGGCCTACGAGCAGTACTTC. Amino acids: CASSPRQAYEQYF.

V is TRBV19 and J is TRBJ2-3; 9 bases match TRBD2. This CDR3 spans 16 amino acids. The germline V gene encodes CDR1 LNHDA and CDR2 SQIVND (reference sequence). V trimming: 1 base; J trimming: 6 bases; junction bases outside the gene matches: 8. CDR3 region: CASSIVSSGGRDTQYF. CDR3 DNA sequence: TGTGCCAGTAGTATAGTTTCCAGCGGGGGGCGGGATACGCAGTATTTT.

This clone was seen once. The chain has TRBV12-5 and TRBJ1-1; a possible D gene is TRBD1 (5 bases). The ends were cut back, 0 bases at V and 2 bases at J, with 16 bases in the middle. The CDR3 has 17 amino acids. Germline values: CDR1 LGHNT, CDR2 FRNRAP. CDR3 sequence reads: CASGLVGAGPKNTEAFF. CDR3 bases: TGTGCTAGTGGTTTGGTTGGAGCGGGACCCAAAAACACTGAAGCTTTCTTT. Drawing the rest from reference TRBV12-5 and TRBJ1-1, the complete variable domain is DARVTQTPRHKVTEMGQEVTMRCQPILGHNTVFWYRQTMMQGLELLAYFRNRAPLDDSGMPKDRFSAEMPDATLATLKIQPSEPRDSAVYFCASGLVGAGPKNTEAFFGQGTRLTVV.

The chain combines TRBV5-6 with TRBJ1-1, with TRBD1 matching over 9 bases. The length of the CDR3 is 17 residues. Unmatched junction bases numbered 13, after V lost 3 bases and J lost 4 bases. The germline gives CDR1 SGHDT, CDR2 YYEEEE. The CDR3 DNA reads TGTGCCAGCAGCTCTTGGGGCACAGGGGGCTGGGGCACTGAAGCTTTCTTT. Its translation is CASSSWGTGGWGTEAFF.

This chain links TRBV7-2 with TRBJ1-5, with TRBD1 matching over 12 bases. Germline-derived CDR1 and CDR2 are SGHTA and FQGNSA. Trimming removed 5 bases from V and 1 base from J; junction bases left unmatched: 9. CDR3 length: 18 amino acids. The DNA of the CDR3 is TGTGCCAGCAGCCACCACGGGACAGGGGGCTTGAGCAATCAGCCCCAGCATTTT. It codes for CASSHHGTGGLSNQPQHF.